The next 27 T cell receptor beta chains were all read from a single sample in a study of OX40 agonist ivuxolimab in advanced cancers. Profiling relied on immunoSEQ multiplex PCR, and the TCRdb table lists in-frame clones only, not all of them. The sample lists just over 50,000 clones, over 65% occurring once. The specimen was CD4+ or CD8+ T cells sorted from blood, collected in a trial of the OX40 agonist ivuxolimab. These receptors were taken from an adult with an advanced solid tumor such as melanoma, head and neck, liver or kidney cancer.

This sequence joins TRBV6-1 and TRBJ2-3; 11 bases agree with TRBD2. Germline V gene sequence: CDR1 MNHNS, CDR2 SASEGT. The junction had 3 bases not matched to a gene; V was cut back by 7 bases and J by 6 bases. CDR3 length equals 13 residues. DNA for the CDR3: TGTGCCAGCACGAGGACTAGCGGGGATACGCAGTATTTT. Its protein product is CASTRTSGDTQYF.

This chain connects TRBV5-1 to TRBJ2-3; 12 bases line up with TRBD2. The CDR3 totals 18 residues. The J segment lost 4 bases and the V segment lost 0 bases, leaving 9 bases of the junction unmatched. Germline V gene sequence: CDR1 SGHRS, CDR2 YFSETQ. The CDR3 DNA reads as TGCGCCAGCAGCTTGGGGGTGACTAGCGGGAGAAGGGCAGATACGCAGTATTTT. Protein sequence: CASSLGVTSGRRADTQYF. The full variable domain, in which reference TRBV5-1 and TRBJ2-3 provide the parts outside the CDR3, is KAGVTQTPRYLIKTRGQQVTLSCSPISGHRSVSWYQQTPGQGLQFLFEYFSETQRNKGNFPGRFSGRQFSNSRSEMNVSTLELGDSALYLCASSLGVTSGRRADTQYFGPGTRLTVL.

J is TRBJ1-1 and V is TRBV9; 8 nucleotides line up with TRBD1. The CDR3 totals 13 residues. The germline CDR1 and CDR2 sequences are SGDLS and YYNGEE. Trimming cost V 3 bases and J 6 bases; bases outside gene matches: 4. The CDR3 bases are TGTGCCAGCAGCGGGACAGGGTATTCTGAAGCTTTCTTT. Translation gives CASSGTGYSEAFF.

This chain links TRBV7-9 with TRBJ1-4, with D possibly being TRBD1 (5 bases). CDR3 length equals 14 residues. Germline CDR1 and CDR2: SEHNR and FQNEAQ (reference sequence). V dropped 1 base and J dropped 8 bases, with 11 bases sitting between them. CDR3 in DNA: TGTGCCAGCAGCTTAGGGCAGGGTCGAGAAAAACTGTTTTTT. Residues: CASSLGQGREKLFF.

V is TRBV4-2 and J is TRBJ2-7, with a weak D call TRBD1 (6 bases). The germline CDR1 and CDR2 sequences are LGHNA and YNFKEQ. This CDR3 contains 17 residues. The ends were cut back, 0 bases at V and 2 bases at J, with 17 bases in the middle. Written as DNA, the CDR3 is TGTGCCAGCAGCCAAGAAGTGGACAGCACCTTAGCCTACGAGCAGTACTTC. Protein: CASSQEVDSTLAYEQYF.

In DNA form, the CDR3 reads TGTGCCAGCAGTGTTACGGGGTCTAAAGGAAACACCATATATTTT. Its translation is CASSVTGSKGNTIYF. The rearrangement links TRBV6-5 to TRBJ1-3, with D uncertain. This CDR3 has 15 amino acids. CDR1 and CDR2 (germline): MNHEY, SVGAGI. V lost 5 bases and J lost 4, with 15 bases in between.

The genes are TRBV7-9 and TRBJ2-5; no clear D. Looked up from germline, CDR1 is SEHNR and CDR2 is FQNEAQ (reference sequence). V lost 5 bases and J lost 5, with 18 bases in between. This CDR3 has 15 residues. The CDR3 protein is CASSLRTGPGETQYF. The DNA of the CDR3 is TGTGCCAGCAGCCTTAGAACCGGACCCGGGGAGACCCAGTACTTC. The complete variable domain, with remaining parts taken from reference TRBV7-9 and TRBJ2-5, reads DTGVSQNPRHKITKRGQNVTFRCDPISEHNRLYWYRQTLGQGPEFLTYFQNEAQLEKSRLLSDRFSAERPKGSFSTLEIQRTEQGDSAMYLCASSLRTGPGETQYFGPGTRLLVL.

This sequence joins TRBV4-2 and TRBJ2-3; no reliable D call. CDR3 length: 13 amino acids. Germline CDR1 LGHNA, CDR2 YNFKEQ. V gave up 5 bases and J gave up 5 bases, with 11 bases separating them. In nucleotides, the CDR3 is TGTGCCAGCAGCTTGCCCCAGGTAGATACGCAGTATTTT. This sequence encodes CASSLPQVDTQYF.

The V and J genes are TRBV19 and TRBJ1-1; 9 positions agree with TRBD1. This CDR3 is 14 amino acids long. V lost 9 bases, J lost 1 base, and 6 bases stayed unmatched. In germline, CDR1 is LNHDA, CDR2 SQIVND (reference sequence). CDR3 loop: CASRLQGANTEAFF. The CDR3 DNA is TGTGCCAGCAGGCTACAGGGGGCGAACACTGAAGCTTTCTTT. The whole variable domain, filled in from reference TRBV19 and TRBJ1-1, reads DGGITQSPKYLFRKEGQNVTLSCEQNLNHDAMYWYRQDPGQGLRLIYYSQIVNDFQKGDIAEGYSVSREKKESFPLTVTSAQKNPTAFYLCASRLQGANTEAFFGQGTRLTVV.

The CDR3 loop reads CASRNGGGYTF. The CDR3 DNA follows: TGTGCCAGCAGAAACGGGGGGGGCTACACCTTC. The chain is built from TRBV6-5 and TRBJ1-2, with TRBD1 as a possible D gene (5 bases). The CDR3 loop spans 11 amino acids. The germline V and J ends were trimmed by 6 bases and 8 bases, with 10 bases remaining between them. CDR1 is MNHEY, CDR2 SVGAGI, per germline.

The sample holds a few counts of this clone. DNA of the CDR3: TGTGCCAGCTCACTAGGGCCAACAGATACGCAGTATTTT. It encodes CASSLGPTDTQYF. The rearrangement uses TRBV18 and TRBJ2-3; D remains ambiguous. CDR3 length equals 13 residues. CDR1 is KGHSH and CDR2 is LQKENI in the germline V gene. Trimming left V 4 bases short and J 3 bases short, with 8 bases between.

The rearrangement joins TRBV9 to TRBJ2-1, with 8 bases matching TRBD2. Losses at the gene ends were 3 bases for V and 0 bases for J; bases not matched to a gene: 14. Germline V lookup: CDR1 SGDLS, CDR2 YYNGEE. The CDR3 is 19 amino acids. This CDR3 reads CASSELAAPSFSSYNEQFF. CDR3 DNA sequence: TGTGCCAGCAGCGAACTAGCGGCGCCCTCTTTCAGCTCCTACAATGAGCAGTTCTTC.

Here the CDR3 DNA reads TGTGCCAGCAGCGACCGGGACAGGGGAGAGACCCAGTACTTC. Translation: CASSDRDRGETQYF. The rearrangement joins TRBV21-1 to TRBJ2-5; TRBD1 is the table's D call, not checked against the DNA. TRBV21-1 is labeled a pseudogene. The CDR3 has 14 amino acids.

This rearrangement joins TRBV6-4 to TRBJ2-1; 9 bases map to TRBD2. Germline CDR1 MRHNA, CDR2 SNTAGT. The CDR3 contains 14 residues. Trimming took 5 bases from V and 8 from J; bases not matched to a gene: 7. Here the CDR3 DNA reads TGTGCCAGCAGTCAACTAGCGGGCGGCTATGAGCAGTTCTTC. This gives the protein CASSQLAGGYEQFF.

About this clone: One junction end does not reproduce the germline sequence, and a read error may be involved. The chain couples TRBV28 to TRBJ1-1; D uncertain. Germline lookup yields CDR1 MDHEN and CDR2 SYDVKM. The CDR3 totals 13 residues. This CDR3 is CASSESGNAEAFF. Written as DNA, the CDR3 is TGTGCCAGCAGTGAAAGCGGGAACGCTGAAGCTTTCTTT.

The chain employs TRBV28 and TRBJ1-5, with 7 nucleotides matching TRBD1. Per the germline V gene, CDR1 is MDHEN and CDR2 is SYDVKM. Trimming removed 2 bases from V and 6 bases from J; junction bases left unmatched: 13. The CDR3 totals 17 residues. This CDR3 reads CASSLAQTGVFIQPQHF. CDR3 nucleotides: TGTGCCAGCAGTTTAGCCCAAACAGGGGTATTCATTCAGCCCCAGCATTTT.

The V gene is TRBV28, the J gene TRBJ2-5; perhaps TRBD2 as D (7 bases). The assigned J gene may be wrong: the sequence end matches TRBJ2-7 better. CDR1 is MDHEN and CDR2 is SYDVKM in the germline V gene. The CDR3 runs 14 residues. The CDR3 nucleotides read TGTGCCAGCAGTTACGAGGGGGGACTATACGAGCAGTACTTC. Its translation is CASSYEGGLYEQYF.

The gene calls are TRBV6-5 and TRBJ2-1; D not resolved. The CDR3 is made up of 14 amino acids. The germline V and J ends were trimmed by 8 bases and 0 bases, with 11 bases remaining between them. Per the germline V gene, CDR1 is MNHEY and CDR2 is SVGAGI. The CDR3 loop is CASSPRGSYNEQFF. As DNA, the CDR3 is TGTGCCAGCTCCCCACGTGGCTCCTACAATGAGCAGTTCTTC.

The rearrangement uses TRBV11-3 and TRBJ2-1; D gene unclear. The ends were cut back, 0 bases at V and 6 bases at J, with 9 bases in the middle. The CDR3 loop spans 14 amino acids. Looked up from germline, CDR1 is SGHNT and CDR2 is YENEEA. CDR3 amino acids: CASSLDRWGNEQFF. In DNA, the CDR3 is TGTGCCAGCAGCTTAGACCGTTGGGGCAATGAGCAGTTCTTC.

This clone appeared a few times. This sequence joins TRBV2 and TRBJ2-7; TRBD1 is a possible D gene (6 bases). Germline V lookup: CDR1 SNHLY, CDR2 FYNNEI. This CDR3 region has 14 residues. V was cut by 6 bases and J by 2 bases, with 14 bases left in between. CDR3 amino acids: CASRQGLDTYEQYF. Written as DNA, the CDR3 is TGTGCCAGCAGACAGGGATTGGATACCTACGAGCAGTACTTC.

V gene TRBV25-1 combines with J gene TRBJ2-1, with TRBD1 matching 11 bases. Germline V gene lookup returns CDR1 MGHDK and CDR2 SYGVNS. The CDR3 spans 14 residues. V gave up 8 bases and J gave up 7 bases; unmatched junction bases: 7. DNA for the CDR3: TGTGCCAGCGGGGGACAGGGGGGAGTTAATGAGCAGTTCTTC. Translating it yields CASGGQGGVNEQFF. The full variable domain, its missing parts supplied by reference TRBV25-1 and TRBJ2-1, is EADIYQTPRYLVIGTGKKITLECSQTMGHDKMYWYQQDPGMELHLIHYSYGVNSTEKGDLSSESTVSRIRTEHFPLTLESARPSHTSQYLCASGGQGGVNEQFFGPGTRLTVL.

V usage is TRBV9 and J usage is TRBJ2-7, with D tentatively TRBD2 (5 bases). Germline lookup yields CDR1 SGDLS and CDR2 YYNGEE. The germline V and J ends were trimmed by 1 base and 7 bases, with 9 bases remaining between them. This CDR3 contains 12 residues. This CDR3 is CASSVTGKEQYF. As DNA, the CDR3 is TGTGCCAGCAGCGTAACGGGAAAAGAGCAGTACTTC.

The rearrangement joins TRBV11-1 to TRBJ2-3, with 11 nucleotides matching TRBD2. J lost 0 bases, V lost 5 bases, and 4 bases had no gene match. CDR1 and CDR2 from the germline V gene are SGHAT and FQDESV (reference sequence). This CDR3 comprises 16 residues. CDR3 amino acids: CASSETSGTSTDTQYF. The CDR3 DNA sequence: TGTGCCAGCAGCGAGACTAGCGGGACTAGCACAGATACGCAGTATTTT. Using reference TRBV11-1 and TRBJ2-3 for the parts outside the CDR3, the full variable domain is EAEVAQSPRYKITEKSQAVAFWCDPISGHATLYWYRQILGQGPELLVQFQDESVVDDSQLPKDRFSAERLKGVDSTLKIQPAELGDSAMYLCASSETSGTSTDTQYFGPGTRLTVL.

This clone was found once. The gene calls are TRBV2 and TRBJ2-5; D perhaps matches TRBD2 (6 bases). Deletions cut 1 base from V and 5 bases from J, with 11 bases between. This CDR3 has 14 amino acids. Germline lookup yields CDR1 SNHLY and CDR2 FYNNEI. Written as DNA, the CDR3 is TGTGCCAGCAGTGAAGTTCCAGGAGGGGAGACCCAGTACTTC. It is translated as CASSEVPGGETQYF.

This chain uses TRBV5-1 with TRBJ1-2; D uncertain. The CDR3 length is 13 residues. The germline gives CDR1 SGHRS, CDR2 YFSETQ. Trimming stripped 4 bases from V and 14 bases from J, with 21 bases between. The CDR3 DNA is TGCGCCAGCAGCGCATCCTCAGACCCCCGCTGGACCTTC. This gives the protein CASSASSDPRWTF.

CDR3 region: CASSPFGTSGRNEQYF. CDR3 nucleotide sequence: TGTGCCAGCAGCCCGTTTGGGACTAGCGGACGGAACGAGCAGTACTTC. V is TRBV2 and J is TRBJ2-7, with 11 positions matching TRBD2. J lost 5 bases, V lost 6 bases, and 12 bases had no gene match. CDR1 is SNHLY and CDR2 is FYNNEI in the germline V gene. CDR3 size: 16 residues. The variable domain in full, completed from reference TRBV2 and TRBJ2-7, reads EPEVTQTPSHQVTQMGQEVILRCVPISNHLYFYWYRQILGQKVEFLVSFYNNEISEKSEIFDDQFSVERPDGSNFTLKIRSTKLEDSAMYFCASSPFGTSGRNEQYFGPGTRLTVT.

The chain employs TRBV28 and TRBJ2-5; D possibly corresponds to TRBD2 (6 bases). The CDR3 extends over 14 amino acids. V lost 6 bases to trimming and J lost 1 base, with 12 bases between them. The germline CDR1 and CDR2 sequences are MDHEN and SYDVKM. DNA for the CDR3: TGTGCCAGCAGCCCTGGGGGGTTCCAAGAGACCCAGTACTTC. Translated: CASSPGGFQETQYF.